This paragraph covers one TCR beta chain sequence. Antigen specificity is unknown. Both 60 Vbeta primers and 13 Jbeta primers went into the PCR. Some clones are missing from TCRdb's copy, which holds only in-frame ones; the method was immunoSEQ multiplex PCR. The table includes fewer than 250,000 clones, approximately 82% detected once. Germline values: CDR1 MNHNY, CDR2 SVGAGI (reference sequence). CDR3 length equals 15 residues. The germline V and J ends were trimmed by 6 bases and 4 bases, with 15 bases remaining between them. The data stem from a study of cytomegalovirus exposure and HLA in healthy donors. Study-wide points: It was reported that the classifier diagnosed cytomegalovirus status with high specificity and sensitivity in both the original and validation cohorts.

This clonotype originated in a woman between 50 and 59 years old in good health and CMV-seropositive. The chain links TRBV6-6 to TRBJ2-2, with a weak D call TRBD1 (6 bases). Sequencing used PBMCs. The CDR3 loop reads CASRPQGHPTGELFF. CDR3 coding DNA: TGTGCCAGCAGGCCCCAGGGACATCCCACCGGGGAGCTGTTTTTT.